Given below is one TCR beta chain in context. Its target is unknown. The sample belongs to a study of cytomegalovirus exposure and HLA in healthy donors. The study, taken as a whole, reports: Through in vitro validation, a few CMV-associated chains were shown to be specific for CMV antigens. When a later analysis compared HLA-associated TCR beta chains with equally common others, the HLA-associated chains turned out to be more clonally expanded and to have lower generation probabilities. Across all donors, roughly uniform sequencing depth was an assumption of the presence/absence analyses.

PCR amplification relied on 60 Vbeta primers (plus 13 Jbeta primers). The table came from immunoSEQ multiplex PCR; TCRdb's copy has only in-frame clones and leaves some out. The sample lists 130,000 or so clones; approximately 78% were seen once. Trimming cost V 6 bases and J 0 bases, with 4 bases left between them. The germline gives CDR1 DFQATT, CDR2 SNEGSKA (reference sequence). CDR3 length: 11 amino acids. This rearrangement joins TRBV20-1 to TRBJ2-3; no reliable D call. This clonotype was obtained from a woman aged 50 to 65 in good health and CMV-seropositive. Sequenced input: PBMCs. The CDR3, as DNA: TGCAGTGCCGTAAGCACAGATACGCAGTATTTT. It translates to CSAVSTDTQYF.